This is a list of T cell receptor beta chains from one sample in a study of cytomegalovirus exposure and HLA in healthy donors. The protocol was immunoSEQ multiplex PCR, while the TCRdb copy is restricted to in-frame clones and leaves out a portion. This sample's table has more than 110,000 clones. Sequenced material: PBMCs. The source of these receptors is a middle-aged man in good health and CMV-seronegative. The CDR3 runs from the conserved cysteine through the conserved F or W. D genes are given only for firm matches.

d_call j_call v_call cdr3_aa cdr3_nt
- TRBJ1-1 TRBV7-2 CASSHGGNTEAFF TGTGCCAGCAGCCACGGGGGGAACACTGAAGCTTTCTTT
TRBD1 TRBJ2-7 TRBV18 CASSWTGTGSYEQYF TGTGCCAGCTCATGGACAGGGACAGGCTCCTACGAGCAGTACTTC
TRBD2 TRBJ2-5 TRBV7-7 CASSLALTSGGQETQYF TGTGCCAGCAGCTTAGCCCTGACTAGCGGGGGACAAGAGACCCAGTACTTC
- TRBJ2-6 TRBV9 CASSVGGLLSGANVLTF TGTGCCAGCAGCGTAGGCGGCCTGCTCTCTGGGGCCAACGTCCTGACTTTC
- TRBJ1-2 TRBV5-6 CASSPIRGTDGYTF TGTGCCAGCAGCCCTATTCGGGGGACGGATGGCTACACCTTC
- TRBJ2-1 TRBV5-4 CASSLEGVRYNEQFF TGTGCCAGCAGCTTGGAGGGAGTTCGGTACAATGAGCAGTTCTTC
- TRBJ2-7 TRBV7-2 CASSSPFYEQYF TGTGCCAGCAGCTCCCCCTTCTACGAGCAGTACTTC
- TRBJ1-2 TRBV6-5 CASSYQHTGYGYTF TGTGCCAGCAGTTACCAACACACGGGGTATGGCTACACCTTC
- TRBJ2-5 TRBV4-2 CASSQSGGETQYF TGTGCCAGCAGCCAGTCCGGAGGGGAGACCCAGTACTTC
- TRBJ2-7 TRBV7-2 CASSLGATLSGDEQYF TGTGCCAGCAGCTTGGGAGCAACTCTTTCGGGCGACGAGCAGTACTTC
TRBD1 TRBJ1-1 TRBV5-4 CASSSRQGMNTEAFF TGTGCCAGCTCATCGAGACAGGGGATGAACACTGAAGCTTTCTTT
TRBD1 TRBJ2-1 TRBV4-3 CASSQDLDRGQREQFF TGCGCCAGCAGCCAAGATTTGGACAGGGGGCAACGAGAGCAGTTCTTC
- TRBJ1-6 TRBV4-3 CASSQDRDQGGSPLHF TGCGCCAGCAGCCAAGATCGGGACCAGGGAGGCTCACCCCTCCACTTT
- TRBJ2-1 TRBV9 CASSVEAGAYNEQFF TGTGCCAGCAGCGTAGAGGCGGGGGCGTACAATGAGCAGTTCTTC
TRBD1 TRBJ1-1 TRBV29-1 CSVQESGGADTEAFF TGCAGCGTCCAAGAATCAGGGGGAGCTGACACTGAAGCTTTCTTT
- TRBJ2-5 TRBV11-2 CASSFQANSRETQYF TGTGCCAGCAGCTTTCAAGCAAACAGCCGAGAGACCCAGTACTTC
- TRBJ1-2 TRBV25-1 CASSEWSGEGLDGYTF TGTGCCAGCAGTGAATGGAGTGGAGAGGGCTTAGATGGCTACACCTTC
TRBD1 TRBJ2-5 TRBV7-6 CASSFRTGGALETQYF TGTGCCAGCAGCTTCCGGACAGGGGGCGCGTTGGAGACCCAGTACTTC
- TRBJ1-2 TRBV11-2 CASSHLGDGYTF TGTGCCAGCAGCCATCTAGGGGATGGCTACACCTTC
TRBD1 TRBJ1-4 TRBV6-5 CASSYSGTAEKLFF TGTGCCAGCAGTTACTCGGGGACAGCCGAAAAACTGTTTTTT
TRBD2 TRBJ2-2 TRBV7-2 CASSPASGGAGELFF TGTGCCAGCAGCCCGGCTAGCGGGGGGGCCGGGGAGCTGTTTTTT
- TRBJ1-3 TRBV6-1 CASSDSMRGFSGNTIYF TGTGCCAGCAGTGATTCCATGAGGGGGTTCTCTGGAAACACCATATATTTT
- TRBJ1-2 TRBV14 CASSQGVGGAPPSVYGYTF TGTGCCAGCAGCCAAGGGGTCGGAGGGGCCCCTCCTTCGGTCTATGGCTACACCTTC
- TRBJ1-4 TRBV18 CASQSSEKLFF TGTGCCAGCCAATCTAGCGAAAAACTGTTTTTT
TRBD1 TRBJ2-7 TRBV16 CASSQLAQGIGEQYF TGTGCCAGCAGCCAATTGGCACAGGGGATCGGCGAGCAGTACTTC
- TRBJ2-3 TRBV7-6 CASSLGRGQLTDTQYF TGTGCCAGCAGCTTAGGACGAGGACAGCTCACAGATACGCAGTATTTT